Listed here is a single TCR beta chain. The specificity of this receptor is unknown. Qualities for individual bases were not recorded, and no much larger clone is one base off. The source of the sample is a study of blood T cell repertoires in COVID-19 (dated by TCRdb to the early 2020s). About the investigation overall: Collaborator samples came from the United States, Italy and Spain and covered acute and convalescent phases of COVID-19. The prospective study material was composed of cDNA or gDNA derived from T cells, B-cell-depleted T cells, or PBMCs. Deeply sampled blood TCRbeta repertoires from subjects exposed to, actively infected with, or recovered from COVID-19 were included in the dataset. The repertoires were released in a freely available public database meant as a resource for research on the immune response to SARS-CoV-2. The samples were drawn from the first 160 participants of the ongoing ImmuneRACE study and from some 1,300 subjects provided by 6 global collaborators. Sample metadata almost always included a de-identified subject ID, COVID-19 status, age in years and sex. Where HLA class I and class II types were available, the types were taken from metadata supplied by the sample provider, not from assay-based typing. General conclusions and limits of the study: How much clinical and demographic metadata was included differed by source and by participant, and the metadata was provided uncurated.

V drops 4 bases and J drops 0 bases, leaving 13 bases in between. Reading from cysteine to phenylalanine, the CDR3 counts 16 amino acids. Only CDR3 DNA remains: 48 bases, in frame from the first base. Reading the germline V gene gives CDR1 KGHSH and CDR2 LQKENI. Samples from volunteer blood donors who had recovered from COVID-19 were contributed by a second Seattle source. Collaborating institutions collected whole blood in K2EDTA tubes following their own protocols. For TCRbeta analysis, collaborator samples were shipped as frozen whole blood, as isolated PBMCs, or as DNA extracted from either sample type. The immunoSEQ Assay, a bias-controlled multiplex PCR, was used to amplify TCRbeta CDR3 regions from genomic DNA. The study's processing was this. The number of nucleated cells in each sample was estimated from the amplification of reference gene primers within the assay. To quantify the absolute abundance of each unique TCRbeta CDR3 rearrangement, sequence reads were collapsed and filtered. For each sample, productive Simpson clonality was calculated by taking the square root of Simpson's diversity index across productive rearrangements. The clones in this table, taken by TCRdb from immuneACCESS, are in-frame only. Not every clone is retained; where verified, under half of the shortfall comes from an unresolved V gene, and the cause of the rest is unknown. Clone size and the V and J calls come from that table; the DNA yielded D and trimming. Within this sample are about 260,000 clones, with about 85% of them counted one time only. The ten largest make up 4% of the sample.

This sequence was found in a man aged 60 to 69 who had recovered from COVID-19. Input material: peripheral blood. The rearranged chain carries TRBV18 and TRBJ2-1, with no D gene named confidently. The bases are TGTGCCAGCTCACGCTATCCGGAGAGCTCCTACAATGAGCAGTTCTTC. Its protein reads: CASSRYPESSYNEQFF.